This T cell receptor beta chain comes out of a study of type 1 regulatory T cells (dated by TCRdb to about 2021). At the level of the whole study: The study characterized an in vitro protocol that generated a Tr1-enriched, alloantigen-specific CD4 T cell product named T-allo10. Patients with hematological malignancies who were receiving allogeneic hematopoietic stem cell transplantation were the group in which T-allo10 was being clinically evaluated.

CDR3 length: 15 amino acids, cysteine to phenylalanine. Solely the CDR3 DNA is kept, with 45 bases framed from the first base. The V and J ends are trimmed by 1 base and 0 bases, leaving 9 bases between them. CDR1 is given as SGHTA and CDR2 as FQGTGA, both from the germline V gene. The sequencer was an Illumina MiSeq. TCRdb applied fastp at Q25 and MiXCR to the public reads, then kept only in-frame beta chains. Here each entry gathers all rows of one CDR3 protein and keeps the most common genes and DNA. Recorded for this sample are some 90,000 distinct CDR3 sequences; about 28% of them occurred a single time. Approximately 2.2% of the sample is held by the ten biggest clonotypes. This clonotype was picked up a small number of times. Its binding antigen is unknown. No much larger clonotype is one base removed from it; base qualities were not supplied.

The chain was built from TRBV7-3 and TRBJ1-1, with the D gene not confidently named. This TCR derives from a human donor in good health. Sequences were obtained from CD4+ T cells, either the whole sample or a sorted fraction (not recorded which). The CDR3 loop reads CASSLSPAMNTEAFF. The DNA reads TGTGCCAGCAGCTTAAGTCCGGCTATGAACACTGAAGCTTTCTTT.